This is a list of T cell receptor beta chains from one sample in a study of blood T cell repertoires in COVID-19. Sequencing was performed with immunoSEQ multiplex PCR; in TCRdb, only in-frame clones are kept and a portion is missing. The data contain fewer than 150,000 clones, less than 85% of them singletons. The sequencing sample was made of peripheral blood. The source of these receptors is a woman older than 75 in a cohort sampled during active or convalescent COVID-19. The CDR3 runs from the conserved cysteine through the conserved F or W. D genes are given only for firm matches. Expanded clones get a size class; other rows say once, few or many, or leave the size out.

V	size	J	D	DNA	CDR3
TRBV5-1	once	TRBJ1-1	NA	TGCGCCAGCAAGAACCAGGCAGAACTGAACACTGAAGCTTTCTTT	CASKNQAELNTEAFF
TRBV20-1	NA	TRBJ2-7	NA	TGCAGTGCTAGTAATCCCGTATCCTACGAGCAGTACTTC	CSASNPVSYEQYF
TRBV3-1/TRBV3-2	NA	TRBJ1-3	NA	TGTGCCAGCAGCCCCAGGGGAGCTGGAAACACCATATATTTT	CASSPRGAGNTIYF
TRBV14	NA	TRBJ2-6	NA	TGTGCCAGCAGCCAGCAGGGTGCTGGGGCCAACGTCCTGACTTTC	CASSQQGAGANVLTF
TRBV4-1	NA	TRBJ2-2	NA	TGCGCCAGCAGCCAAGTGTACCGGGTCGGGGCGAACACCGGGGAGCTGTTTTTT	CASSQVYRVGANTGELFF
TRBV5-8	NA	TRBJ1-2	NA	TGTGCCAGCAGCGCTCGAGGACAGCTCATCTATGGCTACACCTTC	CASSARGQLIYGYTF
TRBV30	NA	TRBJ1-4	NA	TGTGCCTGGAGTGTACTGGGCGCAACTAATGAAAAACTGTTTTTT	CAWSVLGATNEKLFF
TRBV19	NA	TRBJ1-1	NA	TGTGCCAGTAGGGACAAGAGGAACACTGAAGCTTTCTTT	CASRDKRNTEAFF
TRBV3-1/TRBV3-2	NA	TRBJ1-3	NA	TGTGCCAGCAGCCAGGGCCTATGGAACACCATATATTTT	CASSQGLWNTIYF
TRBV28	NA	TRBJ1-5	NA	TGTGCCAGCAGTTCCCCCGGGCAGCCCCAGCATTTT	CASSSPGQPQHF
TRBV2	few	TRBJ2-7	NA	TGTGCCAGCAACGGACAGAAGACTCCCGAGCAGTACTTC	CASNGQKTPEQYF
TRBV7-2	NA	TRBJ2-2	NA	TGTGCCAGCAGCGGCACAGAACGCAGGGCCACCGGGGAGCTGTTTTTT	CASSGTERRATGELFF
TRBV6-6	NA	TRBJ1-1	NA	TGTGCCAGCAGACGCCGGGAGAACACTGAAGCTTTCTTT	CASRRRENTEAFF
TRBV24-1	NA	TRBJ2-2	NA	TGTGCCACCAGTGCTTGGCGGGGCGGAATAAACACCGGGGAGCTGTTTTTT	CATSAWRGGINTGELFF
TRBV5-4	NA	TRBJ2-5	NA	TGTGCCAGCAGGAGACAGGACCAAGAGACCCAGTACTTC	CASRRQDQETQYF
TRBV30	NA	TRBJ1-6	NA	TGTGCCTGGAGAGAATACGACAGACCCCTCCACTTT	CAWREYDRPLHF
TRBV9	NA	TRBJ2-5	TRBD1	TGTGCCAGCAGCGTAGCAGGGGGCTCAGAGACCCAGTACTTC	CASSVAGGSETQYF
TRBV19	NA	TRBJ1-4	NA	TGTGCCAGTAGTCCCACGGGGACTAATGAAAAACTGTTTTTT	CASSPTGTNEKLFF
TRBV2	NA	TRBJ1-5	NA	TGTGCCAGCAATGATGGGGGCCAGGGGTCGGGCAATCAGCCCCAGCATTTT	CASNDGGQGSGNQPQHF
TRBV27	few	TRBJ2-4	NA	TGTGCCAGCAGTTTATCGAAGGGGTTAGGATTATTGGCCAAAAACATTCAGTACTTC	CASSLSKGLGLLAKNIQYF
TRBV28	few	TRBJ2-2	TRBD2	TGTGCCAGCAGTTCACCCATCGGTGGGGGGGACGCCGGGGAGCTGTTTTTT	CASSSPIGGGDAGELFF
TRBV4-2	NA	TRBJ1-2	TRBD1	TGTGCCAGCAGCCAAGGGGACAGGGTTGGCTATGGCTACACCTTC	CASSQGDRVGYGYTF
TRBV4-1	NA	TRBJ2-1	TRBD2	TGCGCCAGCAGACGAACAACTAGCGGGGGGCCTTACAATGAGCAGTTCTTC	CASRRTTSGGPYNEQFF
TRBV25-1	NA	TRBJ2-7	NA	TGTGCCAGCAGTGAATATCAAGGCGGCAGCTACGAGCAGTACTTC	CASSEYQGGSYEQYF